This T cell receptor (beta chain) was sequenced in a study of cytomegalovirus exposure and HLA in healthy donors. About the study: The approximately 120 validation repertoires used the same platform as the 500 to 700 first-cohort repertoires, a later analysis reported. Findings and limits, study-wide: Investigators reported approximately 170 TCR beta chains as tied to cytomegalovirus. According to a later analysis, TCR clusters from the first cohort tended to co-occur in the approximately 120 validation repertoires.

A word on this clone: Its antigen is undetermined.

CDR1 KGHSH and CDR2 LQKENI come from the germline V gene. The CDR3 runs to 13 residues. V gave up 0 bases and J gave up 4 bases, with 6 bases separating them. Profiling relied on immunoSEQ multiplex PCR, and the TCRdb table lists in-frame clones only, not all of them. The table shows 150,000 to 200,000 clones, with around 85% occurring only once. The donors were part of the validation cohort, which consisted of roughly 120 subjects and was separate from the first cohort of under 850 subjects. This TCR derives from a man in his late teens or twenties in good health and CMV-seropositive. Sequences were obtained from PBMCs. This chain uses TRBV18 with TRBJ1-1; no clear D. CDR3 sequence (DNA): TGTGCCAGCTCACCACCGAGCCTCACTGAAGCTTTCTTT. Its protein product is CASSPPSLTEAFF.